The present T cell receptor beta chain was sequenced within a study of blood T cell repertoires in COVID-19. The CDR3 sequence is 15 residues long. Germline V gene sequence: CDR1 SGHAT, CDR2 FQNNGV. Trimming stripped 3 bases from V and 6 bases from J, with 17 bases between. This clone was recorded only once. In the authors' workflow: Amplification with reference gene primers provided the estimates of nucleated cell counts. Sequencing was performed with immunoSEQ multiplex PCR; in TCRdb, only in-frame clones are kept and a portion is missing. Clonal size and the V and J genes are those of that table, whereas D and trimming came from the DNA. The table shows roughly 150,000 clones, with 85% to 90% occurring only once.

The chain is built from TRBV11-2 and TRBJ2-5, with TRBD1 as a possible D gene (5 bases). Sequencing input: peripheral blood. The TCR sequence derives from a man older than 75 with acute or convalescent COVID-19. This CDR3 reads CASSFEGARMKTQYF. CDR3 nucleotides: TGTGCCAGCAGCTTTGAAGGGGCCCGGATGAAGACCCAGTACTTC.